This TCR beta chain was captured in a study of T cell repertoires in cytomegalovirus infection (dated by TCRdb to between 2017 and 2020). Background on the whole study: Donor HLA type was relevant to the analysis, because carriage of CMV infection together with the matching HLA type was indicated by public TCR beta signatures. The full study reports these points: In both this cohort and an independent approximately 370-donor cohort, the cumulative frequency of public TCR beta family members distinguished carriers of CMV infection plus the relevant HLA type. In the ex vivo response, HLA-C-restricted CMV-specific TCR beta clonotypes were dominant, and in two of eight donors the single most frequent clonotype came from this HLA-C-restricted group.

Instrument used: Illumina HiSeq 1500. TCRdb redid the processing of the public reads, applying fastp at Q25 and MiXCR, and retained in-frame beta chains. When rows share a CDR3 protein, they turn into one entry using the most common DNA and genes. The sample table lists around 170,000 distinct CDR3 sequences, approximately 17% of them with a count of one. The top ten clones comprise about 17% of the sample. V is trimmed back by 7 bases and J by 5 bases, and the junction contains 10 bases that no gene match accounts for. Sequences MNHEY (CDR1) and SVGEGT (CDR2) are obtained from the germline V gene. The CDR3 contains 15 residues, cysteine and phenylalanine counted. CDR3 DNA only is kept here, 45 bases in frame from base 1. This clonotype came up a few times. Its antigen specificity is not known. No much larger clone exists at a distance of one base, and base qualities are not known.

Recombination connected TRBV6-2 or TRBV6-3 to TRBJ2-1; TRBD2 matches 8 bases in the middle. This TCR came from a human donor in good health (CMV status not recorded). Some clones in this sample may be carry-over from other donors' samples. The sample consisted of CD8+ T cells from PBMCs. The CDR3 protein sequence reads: CASKRYGGDDNEQFF. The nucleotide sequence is TGTGCCAGCAAGAGGTACGGGGGGGATGACAATGAGCAGTTCTTC.